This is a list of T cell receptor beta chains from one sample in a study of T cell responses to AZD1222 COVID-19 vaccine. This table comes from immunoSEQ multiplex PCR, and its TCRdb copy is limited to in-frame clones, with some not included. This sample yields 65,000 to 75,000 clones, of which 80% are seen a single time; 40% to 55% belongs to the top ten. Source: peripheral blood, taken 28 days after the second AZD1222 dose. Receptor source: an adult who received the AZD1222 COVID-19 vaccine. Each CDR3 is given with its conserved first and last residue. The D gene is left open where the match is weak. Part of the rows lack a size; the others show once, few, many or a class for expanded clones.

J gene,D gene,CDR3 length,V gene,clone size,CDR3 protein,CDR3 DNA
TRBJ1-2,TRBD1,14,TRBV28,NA,CASSGTARGYGYTF,TGTGCCAGCAGCGGGACAGCCAGGGGCTATGGCTACACCTTC
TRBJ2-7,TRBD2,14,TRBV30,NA,CAWSVASGEYEQYF,TGTGCCTGGAGTGTTGCTAGCGGGGAGTACGAGCAGTACTTC
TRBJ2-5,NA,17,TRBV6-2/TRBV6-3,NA,CASSFPYWDSPGETQYF,TGTGCCAGCAGTTTCCCTTATTGGGACTCCCCGGGAGAGACCCAGTACTTC
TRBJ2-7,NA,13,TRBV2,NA,CASSQTGYYEQYF,TGTGCCAGCAGCCAGACAGGTTACTACGAGCAGTACTTC
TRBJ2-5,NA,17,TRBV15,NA,CATSRDWGNLHQETQYF,TGTGCCACCAGCAGAGATTGGGGAAATCTCCACCAAGAGACCCAGTACTTC
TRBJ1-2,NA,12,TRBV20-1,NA,CSASPDVYGYTF,TGCAGTGCTAGTCCGGACGTCTATGGCTACACCTTC
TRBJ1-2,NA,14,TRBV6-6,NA,CASGDIWRGTWYTF,TGTGCCAGTGGTGACATTTGGCGCGGTACATGGTACACCTTC
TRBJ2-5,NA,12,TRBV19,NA,CASSTLQETQYF,TGTGCCAGTAGTACTCTCCAAGAGACCCAGTACTTC
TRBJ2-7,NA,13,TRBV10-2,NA,CASSLQGAYEQYF,TGCGCCAGCAGCCTGCAGGGAGCCTACGAGCAGTACTTC
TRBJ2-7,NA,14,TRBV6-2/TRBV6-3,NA,CASSWAGPAYEQYF,TGTGCCAGCAGTTGGGCGGGCCCCGCCTACGAGCAGTACTTC
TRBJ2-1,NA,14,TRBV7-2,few,CASSPERLNNEQFF,TGTGCCAGCAGCCCCGAGCGGCTAAACAATGAGCAGTTCTTC
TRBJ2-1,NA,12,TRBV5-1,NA,CASSRIPGEQFF,TGCGCCAGCAGCCGAATACCGGGGGAGCAGTTCTTC
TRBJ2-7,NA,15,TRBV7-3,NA,CASSLTSGSSYEQYF,TGTGCCAGCAGCTTAACTAGCGGTAGCTCCTACGAGCAGTACTTC
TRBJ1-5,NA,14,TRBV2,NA,CASSQPGGNQPQHF,TGTGCCAGCAGCCAGCCAGGAGGAAATCAGCCCCAGCATTTT
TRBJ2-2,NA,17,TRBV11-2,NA,CASSPSPSSANTGELFF,TGTGCCAGCAGCCCTTCCCCTAGCTCCGCGAACACCGGGGAGCTGTTTTTT
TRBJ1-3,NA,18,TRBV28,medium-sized,CASSLGPSGGRSGNTIYF,TGTGCCAGCAGTTTAGGTCCCTCCGGGGGGCGCTCCGGAAACACCATATATTTT
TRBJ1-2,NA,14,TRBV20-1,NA,CSASVSGVNYGYTF,TGCAGTGCTAGTGTGTCAGGGGTTAACTATGGCTACACCTTC
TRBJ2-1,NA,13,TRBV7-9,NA,CASSLGGTNEQFF,TGTGCCAGCAGCTTGGGCGGGACCAATGAGCAGTTCTTC